Shown below are 26 T cell receptor beta chains from a single sample sequenced in a study of tissue T cells after allogeneic stem cell transplantation. This table comes from immunoSEQ multiplex PCR, and its TCRdb copy is limited to in-frame clones, with some not included. The table lists thousands of clones, 40% to 55% of them singletons. The time point here: mouse harvest day 7 after allogeneic transplant. The graft held 10^6 splenic CD5+ T cells and 10^7 T-cell-depleted bone marrow cells. The source material was gut tissue. Receptor source: a female BALB/c mouse given C57BL/6 T cells with graft-versus-host disease after an allogeneic hematopoietic cell transplant.

Note on this clone: Genes and germline are mouse. The read terminates 1 residue before the CDR3 end, so the remaining end is supplied by the germline J gene. The rearrangement uses TRBV26 and TRBJ2-3; 9 bases match TRBD2. CDR3 length: 15 residues. CDR1 is KGHPV and CDR2 is FQNQEV in the germline V gene (reference sequence). V shed 6 bases, J shed 0 bases, and the junction held 4 bases outside the gene matches. The covered CDR3 bases are TGTGCCAGCAGGAGACTGGGGGCTAGTGCAGAAACGCTGTAT. It translates to CASRRLGASAETLY. The whole CDR3 sequence reads CASRRLGASAETLYF.

Concerning this clone itself: The gene symbols are mouse symbols. The read gets to within 1 residue of the CDR3 end, and the germline J gene fills in the rest. This chain joins TRBV12-1 and TRBJ2-1; unclear D gene. The CDR3 is 10 amino acids. Between the trimmed V and J ends, which lost 1 base and 9 bases, there was a span of 3 bases. The germline V gene has CDR1 SGHSN and CDR2 HYEKVE. The sequenced part of the CDR3 DNA is TGTGCCAGCTCTCTGGGTGAGCAGTTC. Residues: CASSLGEQF. The CDR3 in its entirety is CASSLGEQFF.

This clone was detected a few times. Mouse gene names apply. The sequenced part of the CDR3 DNA is TGCTCCAGCAGTCAATCCCAGGCTCCGCTT. Translated, it gives CSSSQSQAPL. The whole CDR3 protein reads CSSSQSQAPLF. The chain has TRBV23 and TRBJ1-5. The read gets to within 1 residue of the CDR3 end, and the germline J gene fills in the rest. CDR1 is KGHTA and CDR2 is FQNQQP in the germline V gene. This CDR3 is 11 amino acids long. The full variable domain, in which reference TRBV23 and TRBJ1-5 provide the parts outside the CDR3, is DAAVTQKPRYLIKMKGQEAEMKCIPEKGHTAVFWYQQKQSKELKFLIYFQNQQPLDQIDMVKERFSAVCPSSSLCSLGIRTCEAEDSALYLCSSSQSQAPLFGEGTRLSVL.

This clone is classed as medium-sized. The germline and genes are mouse ones. Coverage ceases 1 residue before the CDR3 finishes, and the germline J gene fills in the end. The chain employs TRBV31 and TRBJ2-7; TRBD2 matches at 11 bases. CDR3 length: 13 amino acids. The germline CDR1 and CDR2 sequences are GKSSPN and SITVG. Trimming cost V 3 bases and J 5 bases; bases outside gene matches: 3. The chain's CDR3 is CAWRGLGVDEQYF. CDR3 DNA, as far as it was read: TGTGCCTGGAGGGGACTGGGGGTGGATGAACAGTAC. Using reference TRBV31 and TRBJ2-7 for the parts outside the CDR3, the full variable domain is AQTIHQWPVAEIKAVGSPLSLGCTIKGKSSPNLYWYWQATGGTLQQLFYSITVGQVESVVQLNLSASRPKDDQFILSTEKLLLSHSGFYLCAWRGLGVDEQYFGPGTRLTVL.

This clone turned up a few times. Gene names are the mouse ones. The read ends 1 residue shy of where the CDR3 ends; the end is completed using the germline J gene. The chain combines TRBV16 with TRBJ2-7; D is unresolved. Germline lookup yields CDR1 SGHSA and CDR2 FRNQAP. Trimming took off 0 bases at V and 5 bases at J, with 11 bases between the two ends. This CDR3 has 14 amino acids. The chain's CDR3 is CASSLDPVWDEQYF. Incomplete CDR3 DNA: TGTGCAAGCAGCTTAGACCCAGTATGGGATGAACAGTAC.

Only a few counts were recorded for this clone. Gene and germline names: mouse. Read data end 1 residue before the CDR3 end; the end is taken from the germline J gene. The chain joins TRBV15 to TRBJ2-1; D ambiguous. Trimming took off 4 bases at V and 4 bases at J, with 5 bases between the two ends. The CDR3 length is 12 residues. Germline V gene data show CDR1 as SGHND and CDR2 as FRSKSL. The CDR3 sequence is CASSSSYAEQFF. The DNA read from the CDR3 is TGTGCCAGCAGTTCCAGTTATGCTGAGCAGTTC.

As for this clone: Gene names follow the mouse nomenclature. The CDR3 end is not reached by the read, which stops 1 residue before it; the germline J gene fills it in. This chain uses TRBV1 with TRBJ2-5; 7 nucleotides agree with TRBD1. The CDR3 has 13 residues. V lost 4 bases, J lost 6 bases, and 4 bases stayed unmatched. CDR1 and CDR2 from the germline V gene are NSQYPW and LRSPGD (reference sequence). The CDR3 spells CTCSDRGGDTQYF. CDR3 DNA, as far as it was read: TGCACCTGCAGTGACAGGGGAGGGGACACCCAGTAC.

In this sample, this clone turned up a few times. Mouse gene names apply. The read ends 1 residue before the CDR3 terminus; that terminus is restored from the germline J gene. The chain employs TRBV16 and TRBJ1-4, with D possibly matching TRBD1 (6 bases). The ends were cut back, 1 base at V and 6 bases at J, with 9 bases in the middle. This CDR3 has 14 residues. Germline values: CDR1 SGHSA, CDR2 FRNQAP. The covered CDR3 bases are TGTGCAAGCAGCTTAGTCGGGACATACGAAAGATTATTT. Translating it yields CASSLVGTYERLF. The whole CDR3 is CASSLVGTYERLFF. Full variable domain (outside the CDR3, taken from reference TRBV16 and TRBJ1-4): NAGVIQTPRHKVTGKGQEATLWCEPISGHSAVFWYRQTIVQGLEFLTYFRNQAPIDDSGMPKERFSAQMPNQSHSTLKIQSTQPQDSAVYLCASSLVGTYERLFFGHGTKLSVL.

This clone showed up just a few times. Genes and germline come from the mouse. The read terminates 1 residue ahead of where the CDR3 ends, so the germline J gene completes it. Other DNA sequences from this sample encode an identical CDR3 as well. The rearrangement joins TRBV26 to TRBJ2-2; D is undetermined. The CDR3 is 14 residues long. From germline, CDR1 is KGHPV and CDR2 FQNQEV (reference sequence). V lost 1 base and J 1 base, leaving 4 bases between the germline ends. The CDR3 is CASSLLGNTGQLYF. Incomplete CDR3 DNA: TGTGCCAGCAGTCTGTTGGGAAACACCGGGCAGCTCTAC.

On this clone itself: Mouse gene names apply. The read is 1 residue too short to cover the CDR3 end, so that end is filled in from the germline J gene. The rearrangement joins TRBV16 to TRBJ2-5, with 8 nucleotides matching TRBD2. Germline CDR1 reads SGHSA; CDR2 reads FRNQAP. V shed 0 bases and J 5 bases; nucleotides not matched to a gene: 1. This CDR3 has 14 amino acids. This CDR3 is CASSLDGGADTQYF. The CDR3 bases that were read are TGTGCAAGCAGCTTAGACGGGGGGGCAGACACCCAGTAC.

Regarding this clone: The gene names here belong to mouse. Read coverage stops 1 residue before the CDR3 terminus; the germline J gene supplies the remainder. J is TRBJ2-2 and V is TRBV29; 7 bases align to TRBD1. Germline V CDR1 and CDR2: MSHET, SYDVDS. V gave up 10 bases and J gave up 4 bases; unmatched junction bases: 6. The CDR3 length is 13 residues. The CDR3 sequence: CAIRQGGTGQLYF. The sequenced part of the CDR3 DNA is TGTGCTATCCGACAGGGAGGCACCGGGCAGCTCTAC.

Concerning this clone: Any gene name here is a mouse gene name. The read ends 1 residue before the CDR3 terminus; that terminus is restored from the germline J gene. The chain employs TRBV3 and TRBJ2-5; either TRBD1 or TRBD2 may fit D (6 bases each). V shed 4 bases and J shed 8 bases, with 7 bases lying between them. Germline lookup yields CDR1 SNHLY and CDR2 FYNGKV (reference sequence). The CDR3 spans 11 residues. The sequenced part of the CDR3 DNA is TGTGCCAGCAGCTCGGGGGCCACCCAGTAC. This codes for CASSSGATQY. The entire CDR3 sequence reads CASSSGATQYF.

As for this clone: Gene names and germline refer to mouse. The read ends 1 residue early relative to the CDR3; the germline J gene fills the gap. The J gene is TRBJ2-7, the V gene TRBV14; D may be TRBD1 (6 bases). In germline, CDR1 is SGHDT, CDR2 FRDEAV. Trimming left V 5 bases short and J 0 bases short, with 15 bases between. The CDR3 has 15 amino acids. Partial CDR3 DNA: TGTGCCAGCAGCCGGAGGGGACATCTCTCCTATGAACAGTAC. It is translated as CASSRRGHLSYEQY. The full-length CDR3 reads as CASSRRGHLSYEQYF.

This clone was observed a few times. Any gene name here is a mouse gene name. The read ends 1 residue before the CDR3 terminus; that terminus is restored from the germline J gene. The genes are TRBV26 and TRBJ2-7; 8 nucleotides match TRBD1. With 2 bases clipped from V and 1 base from J, the junction kept 1 base outside the gene matches. Looked up from germline, CDR1 is KGHPV and CDR2 is FQNQEV (reference sequence). The CDR3 length is 14 residues. CDR3 DNA, as far as it was read: TGTGCCAGCAGTCTGGGACAGGGTTCCTATGAACAGTAC. It translates to CASSLGQGSYEQY. The full CDR3 protein reads CASSLGQGSYEQYF.

Details on this clone: Gene names are mouse gene names. The read finishes 1 residue shy of the CDR3 end, and the germline J gene is used to complete it. The chain uses TRBV26 and TRBJ1-1; D may be TRBD1 (6 bases). Per the germline V gene, CDR1 is KGHPV and CDR2 is FQNQEV (reference sequence). The CDR3 consists of 15 residues. V was clipped by 4 bases and J by 0 bases, with 12 bases between them. CDR3 DNA (partial): TGTGCCAGCAGTCCTCGGGGGGGCGCAAACACAGAAGTCTTC. This encodes CASSPRGGANTEVF. The complete CDR3 sequence is CASSPRGGANTEVFF. Variable domain in full (rest from reference TRBV26 and TRBJ1-1): NSKVIQTPRYLVKGQGQKAKMRCIPEKGHPVVFWYQQNKNNEFKFLINFQNQEVLQQIDMTEKRFSAECPSNSPCSLEIQSSEAGDSALYLCASSPRGGANTEVFFGKGTRLTVV.

This clone was found a few times. Gene names are the mouse ones. The read is 1 residue too short to cover the CDR3 end, so that end is filled in from the germline J gene. The chain links TRBV3 to TRBJ2-2; 8 bases align to TRBD1. J gave up 1 base and V 5 bases, and 6 bases lay outside the gene matches. Germline CDR1 and CDR2: SNHLY and FYNGKV (reference sequence). The CDR3 runs to 16 residues. The CDR3 reads CASSRPGTGNTGQLYF. The sequenced part of the CDR3 DNA is TGTGCCAGCAGCCGTCCCGGGACAGGAAACACCGGGCAGCTCTAC.

Comments on this clone: Gene names and germline refer to mouse. The read ends 1 residue before the CDR3 terminus; that terminus is restored from the germline J gene. V usage is TRBV26 and J usage is TRBJ1-3; no clear D gene. The germline CDR1 and CDR2 sequences are KGHPV and FQNQEV (reference sequence). CDR3 length equals 13 residues. V dropped 3 bases and J dropped 0 bases, with 3 bases sitting between them. The CDR3: CASSLYSGNTLYF. The CDR3 bases that were read are TGTGCCAGCAGTCTATATTCTGGAAATACGCTCTAT.

Comment on this clone: The gene names here belong to mouse. The CDR3 sequence: CASSLEGRGNTEVFF. The sequenced part of the CDR3 DNA is TGTGCCAGCAGTTTAGAAGGCAGGGGAAACACAGAAGTCTTC. The chain couples TRBV15 to TRBJ1-1; tentatively, D is TRBD1 (6 bases). Read coverage stops 1 residue before the CDR3 terminus; the germline J gene supplies the remainder. The CDR3 has 15 residues. V was cut by 1 base and J by 1 base, with 10 bases left in between. Per the germline V gene, CDR1 is SGHND and CDR2 is FRSKSL.

Remarks on this clone: Any gene name here is a mouse gene name. Coverage ceases 1 residue before the CDR3 finishes, and the germline J gene fills in the end. V usage is TRBV2 and J usage is TRBJ2-3; 11 bases align to TRBD2. Per germline, CDR1 LGHNA and CDR2 YSYQKL. The trim removed 2 bases at V and 0 bases at J, leaving 7 bases unmatched. The CDR3 runs to 18 residues. Here the CDR3 reads CASSQFGTGGLSAETLYF. Incomplete CDR3 DNA: TGTGCCAGCAGCCAATTTGGGACTGGGGGTCTTAGTGCAGAAACGCTGTAT.

This clone was observed a handful of times. Each gene name is a mouse one. The CDR3 extends 1 residue past the end of the read, so its final part is completed from the germline J gene. This chain joins TRBV23 and TRBJ1-5; the table's TRBD1 call for D was not verified on the DNA. Germline values: CDR1 KGHTA, CDR2 FQNQQP. CDR3 length equals 14 residues. The CDR3 region is CSSSETGNNQAPLF. The covered CDR3 bases are TGCTCCAGCAGCGAGACAGGGAACAACCAGGCTCCGCTT.

Comment on this clone: The listed genes are named as in mouse. The CDR3 is cut off 1 residue early in the read; its end comes from the germline J gene. V is TRBV1 and J is TRBJ2-5; TRBD2 agrees at 9 bases. Germline values: CDR1 NSQYPW, CDR2 LRSPGD (reference sequence). After removal of 3 bases from V and 4 bases from J, the junction contained 2 bases not matched to a gene. CDR3 length equals 14 residues. The CDR3 is CTCSARLGEDTQYF. The part of the CDR3 DNA that was read is TGCACCTGCAGTGCTCGACTGGGGGAAGACACCCAGTAC.

With respect to this clone: The genes are named according to mouse. The read falls 1 residue short of the CDR3 end, and the missing part is taken from the germline J gene. V usage is TRBV19 and J usage is TRBJ2-1; the match to TRBD2 covers 8 bases. This CDR3 spans 16 amino acids. Germline V gene data show CDR1 as FNHDT and CDR2 as SITEND (reference sequence). With V trimmed by 0 bases and J by 4 bases, 6 bases remained unmatched. This CDR3 reads CASSIAWGVGYAEQFF. The DNA read from the CDR3 is TGTGCCAGCAGTATAGCCTGGGGGGTCGGGTATGCTGAGCAGTTC. Filled out from reference TRBV19 and TRBJ2-1, the complete variable domain reads GGIITQTPKFLIGQEGQKLTLKCQQNFNHDTMYWYRQDSGKGLRLIYYSITENDLQKGDLSEGYDASREKKSSFSLTVTSAQKNEMAVFLCASSIAWGVGYAEQFFGPGTRLTVL.

Regarding this clone: Genes and germline are mouse. The read is 1 residue too short to cover the CDR3 end, so that end is filled in from the germline J gene. The rearrangement links TRBV3 to TRBJ2-4, with 10 bases identical to TRBD2. The V gene end was trimmed by 1 base and the J gene end by 5 bases; junction bases not matched to a gene: 3. Germline V lookup: CDR1 SNHLY, CDR2 FYNGKV (reference sequence). The CDR3 spans 15 residues. The part of the CDR3 DNA that was read is TGTGCCAGCAGCTTAGGACTGGGGGGCCTAAACACCTTGTAC. It is translated as CASSLGLGGLNTLY. The full CDR3 protein is CASSLGLGGLNTLYF.

Note on this clone: Mouse germline and gene names are used. The read ends 1 residue before the CDR3 terminus; that terminus is restored from the germline J gene. This sequence joins TRBV12-1 and TRBJ1-4, with no clear D. Trimming pared 2 bases from V and 0 bases from J, leaving 6 bases between. Germline loops: CDR1 SGHSN, CDR2 HYEKVE. This CDR3 is built from 14 residues. The CDR3 DNA, read in part, is TGTGCCAGCTCTCCTCAAATTTCCAACGAAAGATTATTT. This codes for CASSPQISNERLF. The complete CDR3 protein is CASSPQISNERLFF.

This clone showed up just a few times. Gene names and germline refer to mouse. The read stops 1 residue short of the end of the CDR3; the missing end is completed from the germline J gene. This sequence joins TRBV29 and TRBJ1-1; 7 bases are shared with TRBD1. CDR1 is MSHET, CDR2 SYDVDS, per germline. This CDR3 is built from 13 residues. With 6 bases clipped from V and 1 base from J, the junction kept 2 bases outside the gene matches. The sequenced CDR3 bases are TGTGCTAGCAGGACAGGGTGGAACACAGAAGTCTTC. Its translation is CASRTGWNTEVF. In full, the CDR3 reads CASRTGWNTEVFF. The entire variable domain, with the rest obtained from reference TRBV29 and TRBJ1-1, is as follows: DMKVTQMPRYLIKRMGENVLLECGQDMSHETMYWYRQDPGLGLQLIYISYDVDSNSEGDIPKGYRVSRKKREHFSLILDSAKTNQTSVYFCASRTGWNTEVFFGKGTRLTVV.

This clone qualifies as medium-sized. Gene labels here are mouse ones. The read falls 1 residue short of the CDR3 end, and the missing part is taken from the germline J gene. V is TRBV31 and J is TRBJ2-7; 9 nucleotides line up with TRBD2. V shed 4 bases and J 3 bases; nucleotides not matched to a gene: 4. The germline gives CDR1 GKSSPN, CDR2 SITVG. The CDR3 consists of 13 residues. The chain's CDR3 is CAWKDWGLYEQYF. The sequenced CDR3 bases are TGTGCCTGGAAGGACTGGGGCCTCTATGAACAGTAC.